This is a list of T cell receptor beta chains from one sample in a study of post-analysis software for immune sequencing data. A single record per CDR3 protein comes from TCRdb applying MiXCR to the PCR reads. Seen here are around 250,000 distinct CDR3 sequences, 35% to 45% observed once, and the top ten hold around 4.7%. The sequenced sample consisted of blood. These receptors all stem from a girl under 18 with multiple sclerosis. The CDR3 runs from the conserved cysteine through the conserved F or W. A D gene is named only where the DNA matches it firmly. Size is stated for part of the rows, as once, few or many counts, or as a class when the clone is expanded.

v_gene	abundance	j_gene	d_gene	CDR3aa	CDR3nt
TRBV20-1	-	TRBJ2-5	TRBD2	CSASSSGRAQTQYF	TGCAGTGCTAGTAGTAGCGGGAGGGCGCAGACCCAGTACTTC
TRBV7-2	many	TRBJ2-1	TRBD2	CASSPWGGFYNEQFF	TGTGCCAGCAGCCCTTGGGGGGGATTTTACAATGAGCAGTTCTTC
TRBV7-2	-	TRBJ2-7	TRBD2	CASSLEGTSGSYPYEQYF	TGTGCCAGCAGCTTAGAGGGGACTAGCGGGTCCTACCCCTACGAGCAGTACTTC
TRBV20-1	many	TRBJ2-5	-	CSAKGLRAATQETQYF	TGCAGTGCTAAGGGCCTCAGGGCCGCCACCCAAGAGACCCAGTACTTC
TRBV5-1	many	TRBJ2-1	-	CASTSGLGNEQFF	TGCGCCAGCACCAGCGGGTTAGGCAATGAGCAGTTCTTC
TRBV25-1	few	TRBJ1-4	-	CASSDRASEKLFF	TGTGCCAGCAGTGACAGGGCGAGTGAAAAACTGTTTTTT
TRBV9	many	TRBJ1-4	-	CASSVGTTGEKLFF	TGTGCCAGCAGCGTAGGAACGACTGGTGAAAAACTGTTTTTT
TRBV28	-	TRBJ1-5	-	CASSLPPTNQPQHF	TGTGCCAGCAGTTTACCCCCAACTAATCAGCCCCAGCATTTT
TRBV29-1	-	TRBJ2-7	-	CSVPEGDYEQYF	TGCAGCGTTCCCGAGGGGGACTACGAGCAGTACTTC
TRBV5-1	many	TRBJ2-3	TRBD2	CASSLLGGHTDTQYF	TGCGCCAGCAGCTTGCTGGGAGGGCACACAGATACGCAGTATTTT
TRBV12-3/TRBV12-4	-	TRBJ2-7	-	CASSFRDYEQYF	TGTGCCAGCAGTTTTCGGGATTACGAGCAGTACTTC
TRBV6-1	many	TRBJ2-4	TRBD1	CASSEGPTGAKNIQYF	TGTGCCAGCAGTGAAGGACCGACAGGGGCCAAAAACATTCAGTACTTC
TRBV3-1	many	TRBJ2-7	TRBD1	CASSQKGTGDEQYF	TGTGCCAGCAGCCAAAAAGGGACAGGGGACGAGCAGTACTTC
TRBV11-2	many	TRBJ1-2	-	CASSLEGGGYTF	TGTGCCAGCAGCTTAGAAGGGGGGGGCTACACCTTC
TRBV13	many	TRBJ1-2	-	CASSLIGDYGYTF	TGTGCCAGCAGCTTGATCGGGGACTATGGCTACACCTTC
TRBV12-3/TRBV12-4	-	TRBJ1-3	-	CASFIGSGNTIYF	TGTGCCAGCTTTATAGGCTCTGGAAACACCATATATTTT
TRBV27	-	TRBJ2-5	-	CASSHRGETQYF	TGTGCCAGCAGTCACCGCGGAGAGACCCAGTACTTC
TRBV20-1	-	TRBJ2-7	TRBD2	CSAAEGSSGSYEQYF	TGCAGTGCTGCCGAGGGGTCTAGCGGATCCTACGAGCAGTACTTC
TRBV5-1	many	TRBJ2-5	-	CASSLGYGQETQYF	TGCGCCAGCAGCTTGGGGTACGGCCAAGAGACCCAGTACTTC
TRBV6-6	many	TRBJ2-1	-	CASSWTESSYNEQFF	TGTGCCAGCAGTTGGACAGAAAGCTCCTACAATGAGCAGTTCTTC
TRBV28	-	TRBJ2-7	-	CASRTPERTGPYEQYF	TGTGCCAGCAGAACCCCGGAGAGGACTGGCCCCTACGAGCAGTACTTC
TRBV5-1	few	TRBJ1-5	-	CAGSLGVDQPQHF	TGCGCCGGCAGCTTGGGGGTAGATCAGCCCCAGCATTTT
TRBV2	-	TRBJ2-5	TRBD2	CASGASGRVKETQYF	TGTGCCAGCGGGGCCTCAGGGAGGGTAAAAGAGACCCAGTACTTC
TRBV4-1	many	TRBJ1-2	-	CASSPRTARGGGYTF	TGCGCCAGCAGCCCGAGGACTGCTCGGGGAGGTGGCTACACCTTC
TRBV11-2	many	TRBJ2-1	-	CASSFGLNNEQFF	TGTGCCAGCAGCTTTGGACTAAACAATGAGCAGTTCTTC
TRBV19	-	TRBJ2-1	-	CASSPLWRRLNNEQFF	TGTGCCAGTAGCCCCCTATGGCGGCGCTTGAACAATGAGCAGTTCTTC
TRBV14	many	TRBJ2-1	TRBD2	CASSQDQLAGDTLSYNEQFF	TGTGCCAGCAGCCAGGACCAACTAGCGGGAGACACCCTCTCCTACAATGAGCAGTTCTTC
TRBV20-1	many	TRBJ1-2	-	CSASPTANYGYTF	TGCAGTGCTAGCCCAACTGCTAACTATGGCTACACCTTC
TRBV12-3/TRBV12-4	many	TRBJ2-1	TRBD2	CASSLTSGRFNEQFF	TGTGCCAGCAGCCTGACTAGCGGGAGGTTCAATGAGCAGTTCTTC
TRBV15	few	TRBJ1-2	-	CATSTGAEANYGYTF	TGTGCCACCAGCACCGGGGCAGAGGCTAACTATGGCTACACCTTC
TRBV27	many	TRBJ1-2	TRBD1	CASSLLGQGEGYYGYTF	TGTGCCAGCAGTTTATTGGGACAGGGGGAAGGGTACTATGGCTACACCTTC
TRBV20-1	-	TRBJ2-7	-	CSARDQVRGLLASEQYF	TGCAGTGCTAGAGATCAGGTACGGGGTCTGCTTGCGAGCGAGCAGTACTTC
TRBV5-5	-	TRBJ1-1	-	CASSLESASDEAFF	TGTGCCAGCAGCTTAGAATCCGCGTCCGATGAAGCTTTCTTT
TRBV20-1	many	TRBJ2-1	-	CSSGGGLSEQFF	TGCAGCTCGGGCGGGGGCCTCTCTGAGCAGTTCTTC
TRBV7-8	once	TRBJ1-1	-	CASSRGGRDTEAFF	TGTGCCAGCAGCAGGGGGGGCAGGGACACTGAAGCTTTCTTT
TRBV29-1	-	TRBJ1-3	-	CSVEKGIYSGNTIYF	TGCAGCGTTGAAAAGGGGATCTATTCTGGAAACACCATATATTTT
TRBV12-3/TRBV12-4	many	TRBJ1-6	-	CASSVTGRNNSPLHF	TGTGCCAGCAGTGTCACGGGACGCAATAATTCACCCCTCCACTTT
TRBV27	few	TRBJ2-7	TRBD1	CASSLYVPGGVVYEQYF	TGTGCCAGCAGTTTATATGTTCCAGGGGGTGTGGTGTACGAGCAGTACTTC
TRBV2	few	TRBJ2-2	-	CASSYDKYTGELFF	TGTGCCAGCAGTTATGACAAATACACCGGGGAGCTGTTTTTT
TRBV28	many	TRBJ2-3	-	CASSLQGRGLATLARTDTQYF	TGTGCCAGCAGCTTACAGGGCCGGGGGCTCGCGACACTGGCTCGCACAGATACGCAGTATTTT
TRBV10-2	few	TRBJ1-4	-	CASSLGAEKLFF	TGCGCCAGCAGCCTTGGGGCCGAAAAACTGTTTTTT
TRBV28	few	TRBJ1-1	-	CASSLGRDVEAFF	TGTGCCAGCAGTCTCGGGAGGGATGTTGAAGCTTTCTTT
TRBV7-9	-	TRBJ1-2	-	CASSSGDSYGYTF	TGTGCCAGCAGCTCAGGGGATAGCTATGGCTACACCTTC
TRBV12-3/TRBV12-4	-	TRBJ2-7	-	CASSLGARGYEQYF	TGTGCCAGCAGTTTGGGGGCAAGGGGGTACGAGCAGTACTTC
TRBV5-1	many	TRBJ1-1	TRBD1	CASSGNQQGRRTEAFF	TGCGCCAGCAGCGGTAATCAACAGGGGCGGAGGACTGAAGCTTTCTTT
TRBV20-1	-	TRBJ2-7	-	CSASTHEQYF	TGCAGTGCTAGCACGCACGAGCAGTACTTC
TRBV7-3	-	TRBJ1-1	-	CASSLSRGMGTEAFF	TGTGCCAGCAGCTTGAGTCGGGGAATGGGCACTGAAGCTTTCTTT
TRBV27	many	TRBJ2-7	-	CASSLLPGSYEQYF	TGCGCCAGCAGCTTGCTTCCAGGGTCCTACGAGCAGTACTTC
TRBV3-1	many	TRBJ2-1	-	CASSQTRPGEQFF	TGTGCCAGCAGCCAAACACGGCCCGGTGAGCAGTTCTTC
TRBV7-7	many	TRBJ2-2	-	CASSLGRGVGTGELFF	TGTGCCAGCAGCTTAGGTCGCGGTGTAGGGACCGGGGAGCTGTTTTTT
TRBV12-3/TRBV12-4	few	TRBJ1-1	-	CASRGQTNTEAFF	TGTGCCAGCCGGGGCCAGACGAACACTGAAGCTTTCTTT
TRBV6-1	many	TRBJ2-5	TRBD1	CASRMDRVIQETQYF	TGTGCCAGCAGGATGGACAGGGTGATTCAAGAGACCCAGTACTTC
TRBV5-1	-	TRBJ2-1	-	CASSPKAGSGEQFF	TGCGCCAGCAGCCCCAAGGCCGGTTCGGGTGAGCAGTTCTTC
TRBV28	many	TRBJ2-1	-	CASTVGTARKQFF	TGTGCCAGCACCGTTGGGACGGCACGTAAGCAGTTCTTC
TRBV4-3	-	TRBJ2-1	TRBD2	CASSYRAAGDGSDEQFF	TGCGCCAGCAGCTACAGGGCAGCGGGAGACGGGAGCGATGAGCAGTTCTTC
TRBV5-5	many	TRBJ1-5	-	CASSLSGTSNQPQHF	TGTGCCAGCAGCTTGTCAGGGACTAGCAATCAGCCCCAGCATTTT
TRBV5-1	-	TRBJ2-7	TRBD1	CASSLESGGQGPYEQYF	TGCGCCAGCAGCTTGGAGTCTGGGGGACAGGGACCCTACGAGCAGTACTTC
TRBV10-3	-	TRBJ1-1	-	CAIKMGTLNTEAFF	TGTGCCATCAAGATGGGGACATTGAACACTGAAGCTTTCTTT
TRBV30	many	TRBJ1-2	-	CAWSGNYGYTF	TGTGCCTGGAGTGGCAACTATGGCTACACCTTC
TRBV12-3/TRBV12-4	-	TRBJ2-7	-	CASRPNIRPEQYF	TGTGCCAGCAGGCCTAACATTCGGCCCGAGCAGTACTTC